This note documents a single T cell receptor (beta chain) sequence. Measured with immunoSEQ multiplex PCR; TCRdb has only the in-frame clones, and not every one. The sample lists a few hundred thousand clones, roughly 90% occurring once. This sample stems from a study of blood T cell repertoires in COVID-19. Sequencing was carried out using peripheral blood. This receptor was taken from a woman between 50 and 59 years old with active or convalescent COVID-19.

The CDR3 sequence: CSDDRGYTF. The CDR3 DNA follows: TGCAGCGACGACAGGGGCTACACCTTC. The chain recombines TRBV29-1 with TRBJ1-2, with D possibly matching TRBD1 (6 bases). The ends were cut back, 7 bases at V and 8 bases at J, with 8 bases in the middle. CDR1 and CDR2 (germline): SQVTM, ANQGSEA. The CDR3 is 9 residues long.